These 15 T cell receptor beta chains originate from one sample sequenced in a study of blood T cell repertoires in COVID-19. Here immunoSEQ multiplex PCR was the method, and the copy in TCRdb shows in-frame clones only, minus some. The sample consists of under 250,000 clones, about 90% of them appearing once. Sequenced input: PBMCs or T cells enriched from blood (not recorded which). These receptors originate from a man aged 25-40 years who had recovered from COVID-19.

V and J are TRBV29-1 and TRBJ1-5, with D maybe TRBD1 (5 bases). Trimming pared 6 bases from V and 0 bases from J, leaving 9 bases between. The CDR3 consists of 13 residues. Germline V gives CDR1 SQVTM, CDR2 ANQGSEA. The CDR3: CSVQTDSNQPQHF. The CDR3 coding sequence is TGCAGCGTGCAGACAGATAGCAATCAGCCCCAGCATTTT.

This clone was found once. CDR3 coding DNA: TGTGCCAGCTCACCACGGAGTTCAAGCTACACCTTC. This sequence encodes CASSPRSSSYTF. V usage is TRBV18 and J usage is TRBJ1-2; D is undetermined. This CDR3 contains 12 residues. Germline CDR1 is KGHSH and CDR2 is LQKENI. The germline V and J ends were trimmed by 1 base and 9 bases, with 9 bases remaining between them.

This clone appeared a single time. Written as DNA, the CDR3 is TGTGCCAGCAGTAGGGACAGGGGATTTAATGAGCAGTTCTTC. It yields the protein CASSRDRGFNEQFF. The chain joins TRBV6-5 to TRBJ2-1, with 10 nucleotides matching TRBD1. V shed 5 bases and J 7 bases; nucleotides not matched to a gene: 5. Germline CDR1 reads MNHEY; CDR2 reads SVGAGI. The CDR3 contains 14 residues.

The chain links TRBV3-1 (or the pseudogene TRBV3-2) to TRBJ2-1; 10 bases are a match to TRBD2. The trim removed 4 bases at V and 3 bases at J, leaving 9 bases unmatched. This CDR3 region has 17 residues. From germline, CDR1 is LGHDT and CDR2 YNNKEL (reference sequence). For the CDR3, the DNA is TGTGCCAGCAGCCCTTCCACTAGCGGGGAAGGCTACAATGAGCAGTTCTTC. As protein: CASSPSTSGEGYNEQFF.

Details on this clone: The sample has other DNA sequences that encode this CDR3 too. J is TRBJ2-1 and V is TRBV28, with 10 bases aligning to TRBD2. V lost 2 bases and J lost 6; bases outside the gene matches: 4. Looked up from germline, CDR1 is MDHEN and CDR2 is SYDVKM. The CDR3 spans 15 residues. CDR3 DNA: TGTGCCAGCAGTTTACAGACTAGCGGGTTCAATGAGCAGTTCTTC. Its translation is CASSLQTSGFNEQFF.

The chain couples TRBV6-2 or TRBV6-3 to TRBJ2-7; 7 nucleotides agree with TRBD2. CDR1 is MNHEY and CDR2 is SVGEGT in the germline V gene. The V segment lost 5 bases and the J segment 0 bases; nucleotides outside the gene matches: 13. There are 17 residues in the CDR3. The CDR3 DNA reads TGTGCCAGCAGTAAACCGGGACTAACATTAACCTCCTACGAGCAGTACTTC. Protein: CASSKPGLTLTSYEQYF.

The gene calls are TRBV28 and TRBJ1-2; TRBD1 matches at 11 bases. The CDR3 totals 12 residues. The junction had 2 bases not matched to a gene; V was cut back by 10 bases and J by 4 bases. Per germline, CDR1 MDHEN and CDR2 SYDVKM. The CDR3 nucleotides are TGTGCCACGGACAGGGGGCCCTATGGCTACACCTTC. This sequence encodes CATDRGPYGYTF.

The rearrangement links TRBV10-3 to TRBJ1-5; the D gene is possibly TRBD1 (5 bases). Per germline, CDR1 ENHRY and CDR2 SYGVKD. V shed 3 bases and J shed 6 bases, with 12 bases lying between them. The CDR3 totals 14 residues. In nucleotides, the CDR3 is TGTGCCATCAGTGAAGGGGTCGCAGGTCAGCCCCAGCATTTT. Its protein is CAISEGVAGQPQHF.

In DNA, the CDR3 is TGCGCCAGCAGCCAAGACTGGCAGGGATCCTATAATTCACCCCTCCACTTT. It is translated as CASSQDWQGSYNSPLHF. The chain combines TRBV4-3 with TRBJ1-6, with D maybe TRBD1 (5 bases). The germline V gene encodes CDR1 LGHNA and CDR2 YSLEER. V lost 0 bases, J lost 1 base, and 10 bases lay in between. There are 17 residues in the CDR3.

This clone was counted only a few times. V gene TRBV7-2 combines with J gene TRBJ1-2; 9 bases line up with TRBD1. Looked up from germline, CDR1 is SGHTA and CDR2 is FQGNSA. With 3 bases clipped from V and 6 bases from J, the junction kept 11 bases outside the gene matches. This CDR3 has 16 amino acids. The CDR3 here is CASSFQAPGQGNGYTF. In DNA, the CDR3 is TGTGCCAGCAGCTTCCAAGCCCCCGGACAGGGGAATGGCTACACCTTC.

This rearrangement joins TRBV19 to TRBJ2-7; TRBD2 matches at 8 bases. The CDR3 contains 13 residues. Per germline, CDR1 LNHDA and CDR2 SQIVND (reference sequence). The V gene end was trimmed by 7 bases and the J gene end by 4 bases; junction bases not matched to a gene: 6. CDR3 sequence (DNA): TGTGCCAGTACGGCGGGAGGACGGTACGAGCAGTACTTC. It encodes CASTAGGRYEQYF.

The genes are TRBV29-1 and TRBJ1-5, with 7 positions matching TRBD1. After removal of 6 bases from V and 1 base from J, the junction contained 6 bases not matched to a gene. From germline, CDR1 is SQVTM and CDR2 ANQGSEA. The CDR3 length is 14 residues. CDR3 region: CSVGDSRSNQPQHF. As DNA, the CDR3 is TGCAGCGTGGGGGACAGTCGCAGCAATCAGCCCCAGCATTTT.

The chain couples TRBV6-5 to TRBJ1-1; 9 bases agree with TRBD1. The CDR3 spans 15 residues. The germline V gene has CDR1 MNHEY and CDR2 SVGAGI. Trimming took 4 bases from V and 5 from J; bases not matched to a gene: 8. The CDR3 sequence is CASSSIRQGGTEAFF. The CDR3 DNA follows: TGTGCCAGCAGTTCCATCCGACAGGGGGGAACTGAAGCTTTCTTT.

CDR3: CAWSQPGTLGEKLFF. The DNA for the CDR3 is TGTGCCTGGAGTCAGCCGGGGACATTGGGTGAAAAACTGTTTTTT. The chain is built from TRBV30 and TRBJ1-4; TRBD1 might be the D (6 bases). Trimming took 2 bases from V and 7 from J, leaving 17 bases between them. This CDR3 region has 15 residues. Germline values: CDR1 GTSNPN, CDR2 SVGIG (reference sequence).

This chain uses TRBV29-1 with TRBJ1-5; tentative D call: TRBD1 (6 bases). The CDR3 has 12 residues. The V gene's germline CDR1 is SQVTM and CDR2 ANQGSEA. V gave up 4 bases and J gave up 6 bases, with 10 bases separating them. The CDR3 is CSVGGGGQPQHF. CDR3 in DNA: TGCAGCGTTGGGGGGGGCGGTCAGCCCCAGCATTTT.